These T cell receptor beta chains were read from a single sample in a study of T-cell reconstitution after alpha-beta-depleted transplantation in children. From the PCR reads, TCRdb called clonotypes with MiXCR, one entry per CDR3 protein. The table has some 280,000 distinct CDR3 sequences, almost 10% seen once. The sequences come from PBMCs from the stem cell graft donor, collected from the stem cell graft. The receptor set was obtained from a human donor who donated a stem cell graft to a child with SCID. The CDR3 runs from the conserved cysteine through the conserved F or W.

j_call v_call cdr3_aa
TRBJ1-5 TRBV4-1 CASSQAMNQPQHF
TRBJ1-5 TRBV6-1 CASSGNQPQHF
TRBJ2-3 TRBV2 CASSDYGGAKDTQYF
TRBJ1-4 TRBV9 CASSAGTRGGEKLFF
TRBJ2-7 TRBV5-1 CASSLSSEGYEQYF
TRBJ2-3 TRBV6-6 CASSYDGSDTQYF
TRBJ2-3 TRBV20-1 CSELALDTQYF
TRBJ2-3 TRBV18 CASSPPAGSTDTQYF
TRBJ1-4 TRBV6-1 CASRDDILATNEKLFF
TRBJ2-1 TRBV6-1 CASSPAGTSDEQFF
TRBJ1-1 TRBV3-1 CASSHLGGGTEAFF
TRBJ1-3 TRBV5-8 CASSQTVVSGNTIYF
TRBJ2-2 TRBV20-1 CSAHRVGGELFF
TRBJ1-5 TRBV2 CASRGEGNQPQHF
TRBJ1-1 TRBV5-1 CASGRQGHEAFF
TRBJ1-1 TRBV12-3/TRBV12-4 CASNIRGVSFF
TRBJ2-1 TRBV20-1 CSAIRQGYNEQFF
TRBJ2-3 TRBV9 CASSVVGASTDTQYF
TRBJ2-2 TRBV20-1 CSARTATTGELFF
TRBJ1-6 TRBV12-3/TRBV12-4 CASSLAYTPLHF
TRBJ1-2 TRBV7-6 CASSPGGLYGYTF
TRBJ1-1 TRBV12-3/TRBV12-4 CASRPFNINTEAFF
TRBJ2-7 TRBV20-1 CSASVVIGTGLPYEQYF
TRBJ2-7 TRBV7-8 CASSLDRGLAGKYF
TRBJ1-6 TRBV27 CASGSGVSYNSPLHF
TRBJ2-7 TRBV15 CATRGHGYYEQYF
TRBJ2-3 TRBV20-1 CSARSLTSGGADTQYF
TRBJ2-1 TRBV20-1 CSATKEGVGQFF
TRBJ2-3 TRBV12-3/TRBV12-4 CASSDRDRAKDTQYF
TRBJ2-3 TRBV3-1 CASSDSGGAPDTQYF
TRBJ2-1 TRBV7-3 CASSLDGQGYNEQFF
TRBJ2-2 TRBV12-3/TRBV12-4 CASSGEPTGELFF
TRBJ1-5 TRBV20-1 CSARDWTGGNQPQHF
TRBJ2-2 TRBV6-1 CASSEAGYKDITGELFF
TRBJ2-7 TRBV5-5 CASSLVGGQGTREQYF
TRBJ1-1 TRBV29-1 CSVESGPGTEAFF
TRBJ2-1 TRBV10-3 CAISEVLRDRANEQFF
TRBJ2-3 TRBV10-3 CAISRDRGGTQYF
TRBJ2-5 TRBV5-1 CASSLGGKQETQYF
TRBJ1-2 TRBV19 CASRDRGSYGYTF
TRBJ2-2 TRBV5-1 CASSRGGDTGELFF
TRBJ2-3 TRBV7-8 CASSSTGTSFDTQYF
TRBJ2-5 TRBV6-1 CASSPDRGKETQYF
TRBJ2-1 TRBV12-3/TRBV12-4 CASTQTSGGVSEQFF
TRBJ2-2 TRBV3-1 CASRETGGPTGELFF
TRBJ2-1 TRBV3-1 CASSQQGSLHNEQFF
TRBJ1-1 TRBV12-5 CASGLGRVAFF
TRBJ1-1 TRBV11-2 CASSFHDTEAFF
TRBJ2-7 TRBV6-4 CASSDSRGGLYEQYF
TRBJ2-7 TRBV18 CASSPILGYEQYF
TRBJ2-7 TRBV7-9 CASSHGAGRSYEQYF
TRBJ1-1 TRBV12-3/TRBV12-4 CASSFPDTEAFF
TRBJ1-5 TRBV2 CASSESGNNQPQHF
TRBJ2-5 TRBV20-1 CSAELGLRETQYF
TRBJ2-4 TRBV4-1 CASSQALQVLAKNIQYF
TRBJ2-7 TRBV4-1 CASSRASGGAAEQYF
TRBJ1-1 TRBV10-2 CASSESGPWGNTEAFF